Below, one TCR beta chain is given with its context. What it binds is not known. This entry is derived from a study of beta chain features in type 1 diabetes. Across the study: The examined sorted cells totaled 85 million to 120 million across samples.

Reverse transcribing all isolated RNA meant expressed TCRB transcripts were sequenced. The table came from immunoSEQ multiplex PCR; TCRdb's copy has only in-frame clones and leaves some out. The table lists approximately 470,000 clones, 25% to 35% of them singletons. Study-wide findings and caveats: cDNA-based sequencing might over-represent cells highly expressing TCR.

The sequenced material came from naive CD4+ T cells from blood. The clonotype originates from a man aged 18 to 29 in good health.

The CDR3 region is CASETSGSRHGELFF. The DNA of the CDR3 is TGTGCCAGCGAAACTAGCGGGAGTAGACACGGGGAGCTGTTTTTT. This chain connects TRBV6-6 to TRBJ2-2, with 11 bases that match TRBD2. Per the germline V gene, CDR1 is MNHNY and CDR2 is SVGAGI (reference sequence). The CDR3 sequence is 15 residues long. J gave up 7 bases and V 8 bases, and 9 bases lay outside the gene matches.